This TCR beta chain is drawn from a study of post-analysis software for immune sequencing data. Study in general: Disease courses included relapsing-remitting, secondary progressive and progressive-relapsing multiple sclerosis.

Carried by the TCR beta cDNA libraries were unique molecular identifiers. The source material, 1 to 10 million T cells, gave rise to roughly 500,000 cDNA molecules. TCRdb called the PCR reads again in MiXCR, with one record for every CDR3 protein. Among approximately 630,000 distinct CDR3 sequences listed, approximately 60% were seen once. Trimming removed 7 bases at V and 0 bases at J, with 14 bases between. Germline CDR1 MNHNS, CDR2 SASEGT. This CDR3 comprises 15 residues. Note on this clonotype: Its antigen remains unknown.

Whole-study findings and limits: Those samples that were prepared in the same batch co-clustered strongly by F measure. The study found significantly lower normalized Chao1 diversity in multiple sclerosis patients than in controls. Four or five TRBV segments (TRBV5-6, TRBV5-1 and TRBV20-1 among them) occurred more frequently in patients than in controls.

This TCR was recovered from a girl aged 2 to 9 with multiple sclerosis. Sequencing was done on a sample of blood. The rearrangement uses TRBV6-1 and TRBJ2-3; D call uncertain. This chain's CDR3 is CASMLSPRSTDTQYF. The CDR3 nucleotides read TGTGCCAGCATGCTGAGCCCGAGGAGCACAGATACGCAGTATTTT.